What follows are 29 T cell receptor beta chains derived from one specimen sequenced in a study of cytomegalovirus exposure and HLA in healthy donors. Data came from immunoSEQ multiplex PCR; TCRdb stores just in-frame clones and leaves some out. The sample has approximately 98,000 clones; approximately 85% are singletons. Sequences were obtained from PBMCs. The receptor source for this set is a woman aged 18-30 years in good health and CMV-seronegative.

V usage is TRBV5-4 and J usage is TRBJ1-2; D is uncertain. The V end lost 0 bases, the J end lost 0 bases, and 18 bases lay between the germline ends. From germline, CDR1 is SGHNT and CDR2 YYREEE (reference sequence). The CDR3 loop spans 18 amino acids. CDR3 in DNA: TGTGCCAGCAGCTTGGGAACAATACAGAGTACCTCTAACTATGGCTACACCTTC. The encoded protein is CASSLGTIQSTSNYGYTF.

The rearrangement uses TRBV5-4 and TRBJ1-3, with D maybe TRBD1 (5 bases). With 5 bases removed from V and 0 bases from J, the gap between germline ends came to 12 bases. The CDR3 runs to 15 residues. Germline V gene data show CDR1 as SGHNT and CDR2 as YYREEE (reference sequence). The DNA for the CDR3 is TGTGCCAGCAGTTCGACAGACCGCTCTGGAAACACCATATATTTT. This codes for CASSSTDRSGNTIYF.

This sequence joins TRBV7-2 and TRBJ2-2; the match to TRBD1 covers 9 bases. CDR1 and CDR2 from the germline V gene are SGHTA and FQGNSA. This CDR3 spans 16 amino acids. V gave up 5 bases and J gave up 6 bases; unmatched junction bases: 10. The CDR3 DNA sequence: TGTGCCAGCAGCCTCAACAGGGGGCAGTGGGCCGGGGAGCTGTTTTTT. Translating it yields CASSLNRGQWAGELFF.

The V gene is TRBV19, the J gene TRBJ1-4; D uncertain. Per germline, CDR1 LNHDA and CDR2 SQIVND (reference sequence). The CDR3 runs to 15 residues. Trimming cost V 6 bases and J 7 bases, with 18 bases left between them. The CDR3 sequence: CASRAPGGIGEKLFF. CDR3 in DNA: TGTGCCAGTAGGGCCCCTGGAGGGATCGGTGAAAAACTGTTTTTT.

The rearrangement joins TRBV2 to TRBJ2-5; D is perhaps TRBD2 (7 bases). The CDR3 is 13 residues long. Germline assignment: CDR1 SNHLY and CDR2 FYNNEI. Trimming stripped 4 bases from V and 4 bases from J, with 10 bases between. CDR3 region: CASSAGGRETQYF. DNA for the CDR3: TGTGCCAGCAGTGCCGGGGGGCGAGAGACCCAGTACTTC.

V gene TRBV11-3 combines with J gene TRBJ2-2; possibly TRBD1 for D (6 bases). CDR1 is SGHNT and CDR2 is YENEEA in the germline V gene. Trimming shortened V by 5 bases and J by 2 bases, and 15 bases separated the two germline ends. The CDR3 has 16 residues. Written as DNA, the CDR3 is TGTGCCAGCAGCCCAGTCAGGGGCCCCAACACCGGGGAGCTGTTTTTT. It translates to CASSPVRGPNTGELFF.

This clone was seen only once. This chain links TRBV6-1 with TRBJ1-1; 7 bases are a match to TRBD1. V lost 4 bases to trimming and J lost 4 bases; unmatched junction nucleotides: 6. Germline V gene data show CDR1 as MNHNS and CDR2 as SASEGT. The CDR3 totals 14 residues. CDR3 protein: CASSGTTGITEAFF. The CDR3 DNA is TGTGCCAGCAGTGGGACGACAGGGATCACTGAAGCTTTCTTT.

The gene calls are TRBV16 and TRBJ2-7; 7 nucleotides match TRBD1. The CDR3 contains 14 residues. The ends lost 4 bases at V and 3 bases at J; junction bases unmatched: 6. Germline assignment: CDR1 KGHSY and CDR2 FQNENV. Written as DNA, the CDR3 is TGTGCCAGCAGCCCTTGGGACAGTAACTACGAGCAGTACTTC. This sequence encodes CASSPWDSNYEQYF.

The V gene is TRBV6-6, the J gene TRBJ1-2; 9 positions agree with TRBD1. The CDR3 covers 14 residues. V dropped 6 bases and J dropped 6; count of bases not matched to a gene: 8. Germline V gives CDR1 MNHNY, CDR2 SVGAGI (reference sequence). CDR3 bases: TGTGCCAGCAGCCCCCCGGGACAGGGTGATGGCTACACCTTC. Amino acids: CASSPPGQGDGYTF.

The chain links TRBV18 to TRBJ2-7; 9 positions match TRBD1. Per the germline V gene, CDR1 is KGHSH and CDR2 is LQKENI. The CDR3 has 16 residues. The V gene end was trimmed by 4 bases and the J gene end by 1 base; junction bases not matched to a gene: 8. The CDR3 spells CASSRLQQGASYEQYF. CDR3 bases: TGTGCCAGCTCACGACTCCAACAGGGGGCTTCCTACGAGCAGTACTTC.

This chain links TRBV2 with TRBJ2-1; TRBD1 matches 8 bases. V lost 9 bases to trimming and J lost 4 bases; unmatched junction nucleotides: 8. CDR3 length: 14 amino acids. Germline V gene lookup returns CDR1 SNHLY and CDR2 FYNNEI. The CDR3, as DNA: TGTGCCAGGGGACAGGAGAAGTCTTACAATGAGCAGTTCTTC. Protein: CARGQEKSYNEQFF.

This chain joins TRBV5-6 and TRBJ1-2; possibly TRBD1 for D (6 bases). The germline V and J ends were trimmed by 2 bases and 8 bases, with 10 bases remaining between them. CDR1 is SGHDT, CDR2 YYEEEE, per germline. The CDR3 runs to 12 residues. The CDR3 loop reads CASSFQGYGYTF. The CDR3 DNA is TGTGCCAGCAGCTTCCAGGGGTACGGCTACACCTTC.

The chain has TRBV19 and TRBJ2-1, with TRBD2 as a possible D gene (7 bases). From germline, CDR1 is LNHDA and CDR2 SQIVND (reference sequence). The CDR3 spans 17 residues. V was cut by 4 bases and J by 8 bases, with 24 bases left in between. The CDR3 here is CASSRADRTRGGHEQFF. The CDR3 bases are TGTGCCAGTAGTAGGGCGGATCGGACAAGGGGGGGGCATGAGCAGTTCTTC.

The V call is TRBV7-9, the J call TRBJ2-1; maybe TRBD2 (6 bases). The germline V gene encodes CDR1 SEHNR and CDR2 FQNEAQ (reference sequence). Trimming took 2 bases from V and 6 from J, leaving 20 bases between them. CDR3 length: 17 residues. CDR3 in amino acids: CASSLTSWGLEGNEQFF. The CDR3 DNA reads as TGTGCCAGCAGCTTAACCTCCTGGGGACTCGAGGGCAATGAGCAGTTCTTC. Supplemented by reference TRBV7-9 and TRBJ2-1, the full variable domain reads DTGVSQNPRHKITKRGQNVTFRCDPISEHNRLYWYRQTLGQGPEFLTYFQNEAQLEKSRLLSDRFSAERPKGSFSTLEIQRTEQGDSAMYLCASSLTSWGLEGNEQFFGPGTRLTVL.

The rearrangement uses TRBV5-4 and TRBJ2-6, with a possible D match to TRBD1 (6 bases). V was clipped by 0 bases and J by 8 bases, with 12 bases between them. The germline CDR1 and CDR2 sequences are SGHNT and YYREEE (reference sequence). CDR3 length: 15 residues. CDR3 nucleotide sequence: TGTGCCAGCAGCTTGGGGCGGCAGGGGACCAACGTCCTGACTTTC. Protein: CASSLGRQGTNVLTF.

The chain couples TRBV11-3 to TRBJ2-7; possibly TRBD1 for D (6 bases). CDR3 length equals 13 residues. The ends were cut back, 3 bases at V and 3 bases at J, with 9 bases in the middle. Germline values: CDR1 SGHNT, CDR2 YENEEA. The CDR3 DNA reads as TGTGCCAGCAGCTTCGCGACAGGCTACGAGCAGTACTTC. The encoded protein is CASSFATGYEQYF.

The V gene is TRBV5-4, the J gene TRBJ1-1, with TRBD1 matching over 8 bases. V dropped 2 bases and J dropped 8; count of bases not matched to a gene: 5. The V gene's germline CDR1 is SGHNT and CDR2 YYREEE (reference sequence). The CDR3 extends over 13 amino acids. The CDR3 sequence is CASSFGQGAEAFF. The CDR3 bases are TGTGCCAGCAGCTTCGGACAGGGAGCGGAAGCTTTCTTT. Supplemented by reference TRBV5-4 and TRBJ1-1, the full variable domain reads ETGVTQSPTHLIKTRGQQVTLRCSSQSGHNTVSWYQQALGQGPQFIFQYYREEENGRGNFPPRFSGLQFPNYSSELNVNALELDDSALYLCASSFGQGAEAFFGQGTRLTVV.

This chain's CDR3 is CASRDLGQGREPQHF. CDR3 in DNA: TGTGCCAGTAGGGACTTGGGACAGGGAAGAGAGCCCCAGCATTTT. The chain is built from TRBV19 and TRBJ1-5; TRBD1 matches 9 bases. The CDR3 covers 15 residues. Trimming at V came to 6 bases and at J to 8 bases, leaving 11 bases not matched to a gene. From germline, CDR1 is LNHDA and CDR2 SQIVND (reference sequence).

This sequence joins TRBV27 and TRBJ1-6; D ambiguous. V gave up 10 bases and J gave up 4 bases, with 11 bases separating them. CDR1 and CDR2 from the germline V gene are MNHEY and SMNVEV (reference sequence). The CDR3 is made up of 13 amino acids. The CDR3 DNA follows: TGTGCCACCGAGAGGCAGTATAATTCACCCCTCCACTTT. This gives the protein CATERQYNSPLHF.

CDR3 amino acids: CASSPPGTGVAFF. CDR3 DNA: TGTGCCAGTAGTCCACCAGGGACAGGGGTTGCTTTCTTT. V usage is TRBV19 and J usage is TRBJ1-1; 10 bases are a match to TRBD1. From germline, CDR1 is LNHDA and CDR2 SQIVND (reference sequence). CDR3 size: 13 residues. J gave up 11 bases and V 5 bases, and 8 bases lay outside the gene matches. The full variable domain, its missing parts supplied by reference TRBV19 and TRBJ1-1, is DGGITQSPKYLFRKEGQNVTLSCEQNLNHDAMYWYRQDPGQGLRLIYYSQIVNDFQKGDIAEGYSVSREKKESFPLTVTSAQKNPTAFYLCASSPPGTGVAFFGQGTRLTVV.

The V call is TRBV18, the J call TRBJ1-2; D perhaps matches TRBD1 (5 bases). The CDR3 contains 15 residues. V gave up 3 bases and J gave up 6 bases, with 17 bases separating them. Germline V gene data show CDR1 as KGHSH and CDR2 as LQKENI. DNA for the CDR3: TGTGCCAGCTCACCGTCTTCCTCGGGGGTGGATGGCTACACCTTC. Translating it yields CASSPSSSGVDGYTF.

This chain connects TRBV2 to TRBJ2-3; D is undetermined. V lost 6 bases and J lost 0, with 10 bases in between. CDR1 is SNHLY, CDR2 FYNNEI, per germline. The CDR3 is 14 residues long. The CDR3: CASRSPASTDTQYF. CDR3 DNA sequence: TGTGCCAGCAGGAGCCCCGCAAGCACAGATACGCAGTATTTT.

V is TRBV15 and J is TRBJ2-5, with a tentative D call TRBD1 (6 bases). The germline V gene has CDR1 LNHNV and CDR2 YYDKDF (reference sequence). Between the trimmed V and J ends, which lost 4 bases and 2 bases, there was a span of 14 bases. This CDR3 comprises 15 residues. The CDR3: CATSNPRDIQETQYF. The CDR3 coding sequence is TGTGCCACCAGCAATCCAAGGGACATACAAGAGACCCAGTACTTC.

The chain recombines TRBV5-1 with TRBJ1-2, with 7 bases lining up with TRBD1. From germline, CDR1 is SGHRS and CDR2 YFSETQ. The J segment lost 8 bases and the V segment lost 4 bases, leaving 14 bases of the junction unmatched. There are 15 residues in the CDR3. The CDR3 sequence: CASSPRLGQASGYTF. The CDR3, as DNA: TGCGCCAGCAGCCCTCGGTTAGGACAGGCCTCCGGCTACACCTTC.

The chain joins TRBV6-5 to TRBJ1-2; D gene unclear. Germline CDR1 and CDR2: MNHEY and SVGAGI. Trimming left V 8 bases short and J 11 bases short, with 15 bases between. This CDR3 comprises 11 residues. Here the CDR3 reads CASYRGGYYTF. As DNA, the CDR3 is TGTGCCAGCTACCGGGGTGGATATTACACCTTC.

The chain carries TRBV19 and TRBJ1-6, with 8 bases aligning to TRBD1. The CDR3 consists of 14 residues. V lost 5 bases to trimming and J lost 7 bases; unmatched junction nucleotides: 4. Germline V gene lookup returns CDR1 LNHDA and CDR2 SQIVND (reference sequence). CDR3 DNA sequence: TGTGCCAGTAGTTCGGGACAGGAAAATTCACCCCTCCACTTT. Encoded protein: CASSSGQENSPLHF.

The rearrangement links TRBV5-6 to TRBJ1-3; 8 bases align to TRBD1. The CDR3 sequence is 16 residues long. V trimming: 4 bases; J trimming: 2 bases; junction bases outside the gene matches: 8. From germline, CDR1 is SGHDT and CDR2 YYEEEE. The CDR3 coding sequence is TGTGCCAGCAGCCTGCAGGGGGCTGCTGCTGGAAACACCATATATTTT. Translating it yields CASSLQGAAAGNTIYF.

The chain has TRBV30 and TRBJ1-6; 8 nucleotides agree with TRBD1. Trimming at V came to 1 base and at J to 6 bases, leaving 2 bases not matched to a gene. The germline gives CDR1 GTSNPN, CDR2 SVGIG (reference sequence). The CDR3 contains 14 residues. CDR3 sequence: CAWSEQGGNSPLHF. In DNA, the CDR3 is TGTGCCTGGAGTGAACAGGGGGGTAATTCACCCCTCCACTTT. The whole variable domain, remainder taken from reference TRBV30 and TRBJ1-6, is SQTIHQWPATLVQPVGSPLSLECTVEGTSNPNLYWYRQAAGRGLQLLFYSVGIGQISSEVPQNLSASRPQDRQFILSSKKLLLSDSGFYLCAWSEQGGNSPLHFGNGTRLTVT.

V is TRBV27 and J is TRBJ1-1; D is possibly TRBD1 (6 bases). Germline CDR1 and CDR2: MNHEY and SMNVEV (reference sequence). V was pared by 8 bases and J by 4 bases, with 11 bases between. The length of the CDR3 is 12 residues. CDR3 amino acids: CASGGSSTEAFF. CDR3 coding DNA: TGTGCCAGCGGGGGCAGTAGCACTGAAGCTTTCTTT.